These 31 T cell receptor beta chains were sequenced from one sample in a study of T cells in Graves' hyperthyroidism and ophthalmopathy. TCR beta CDR3 regions were amplified from RNA. A first-round RT-PCR of the TCR CDR3 used the HTBI primer set. A single record per CDR3 protein comes from TCRdb applying MiXCR to the multiplex PCR reads. Among some 600,000 distinct CDR3 sequences listed, more than 11% were seen once. Sequencing input: blood. The source is a woman in her thirties with Graves' hyperthyroidism that later progressed to Graves' ophthalmopathy.

The sample holds a few counts of this clonotype. A much larger clone differs from this one at a single base, so this may be a read error. The CDR3 coding sequence is TGTGCCAGCCTTCGGAGAGGGGAAGGCTCCTACAGTGAGCAGTTCTTC. It is translated as CASLRRGEGSYSEQFF. This chain connects TRBV27 to TRBJ2-1, with D perhaps being TRBD1 or TRBD2 (5 bases each). Germline V CDR1 and CDR2: MNHEY, SMNVEV (reference sequence). The CDR3 is made up of 16 amino acids.

The sample holds many counts of this clonotype. This rearrangement joins TRBV16 to TRBJ1-3; D gene ambiguous. The CDR3 contains 15 residues. The V gene lost 3 bases and the J gene lost 0 bases, with 9 bases spanning the gap. Germline loops: CDR1 KGHSY, CDR2 FQNENV. The chain's CDR3 is CASSHGQSSGNTIYF. In nucleotides, the CDR3 is TGTGCCAGCAGCCACGGGCAGAGCTCTGGAAACACCATATATTTT.

This clonotype was seen many times. This chain uses TRBV29-1 with TRBJ2-6; no firm D call. The germline CDR1 and CDR2 sequences are SQVTM and ANQGSEA. There are 16 residues in the CDR3. V was cut by 0 bases and J by 0 bases, with 9 bases left in between. The CDR3 protein is CSVEDTHSSGANVLTF. DNA for the CDR3: TGCAGCGTTGAAGATACGCACAGCTCTGGGGCCAACGTCCTGACTTTC. Full variable domain (remainder filled in from reference TRBV29-1 and TRBJ2-6): SAVISQKPSRDICQRGTSLTIQCQVDSQVTMMFWYRQQPGQSLTLIATANQGSEATYESGFVIDKFPISRPNLTFSTLTVSNMSPEDSSIYLCSVEDTHSSGANVLTFGAGSRLTVL.

This clonotype has a count of ten or more. This chain uses TRBV6-1 with TRBJ2-5; D unresolved. CDR3 length: 13 amino acids. Germline CDR1 and CDR2: MNHNS and SASEGT. The V end lost 5 bases, the J end lost 2 bases, and 9 bases lay between the germline ends. The CDR3 coding sequence is TGTGCCAGCAGTCACGGGTCTCAAGAGACCCAGTACTTC. This encodes CASSHGSQETQYF.

This clonotype was detected only a few times. The chain employs TRBV29-1 and TRBJ1-5, with 10 bases identical to TRBD1. The germline gives CDR1 SQVTM, CDR2 ANQGSEA. V trimming: 6 bases; J trimming: 7 bases; junction bases outside the gene matches: 3. There are 12 residues in the CDR3. The DNA of the CDR3 is TGCAGCGTGGGGACAGGGGAACAGCCCCAGCATTTT. Its translation: CSVGTGEQPQHF. The full variable domain, completed using reference TRBV29-1 and TRBJ1-5, is SAVISQKPSRDICQRGTSLTIQCQVDSQVTMMFWYRQQPGQSLTLIATANQGSEATYESGFVIDKFPISRPNLTFSTLTVSNMSPEDSSIYLCSVGTGEQPQHFGDGTRLSIL.

The sample holds many counts of this clonotype. The genes are TRBV11-3 and TRBJ2-1; TRBD1 is a possible D gene (6 bases). The CDR3 has 15 residues. Trimming shortened V by 5 bases and J by 3 bases, and 14 bases separated the two germline ends. Germline CDR1 and CDR2: SGHNT and YENEEA. CDR3 sequence reads: CASSPLEGVYNEQFF. The DNA of the CDR3 is TGTGCCAGCAGCCCACTAGAGGGGGTCTACAATGAGCAGTTCTTC.

This clonotype was detected many times. This chain joins TRBV2 and TRBJ1-1; 8 bases line up with TRBD1. Germline V lookup: CDR1 SNHLY, CDR2 FYNNEI. The CDR3 runs 14 residues. Losses at the gene ends were 4 bases for V and 9 bases for J; bases not matched to a gene: 10. Here the CDR3 DNA reads TGTGCCAGCAGTGGTCAGGGGGCGCAGACTCAAGCTTTCTTT. Translation gives CASSGQGAQTQAFF.

Only a few counts were recorded for this clonotype. The chain employs TRBV6-1 and TRBJ2-1, with D perhaps TRBD1 or TRBD2 (5 bases each). CDR3 length: 15 amino acids. The germline gives CDR1 MNHNS, CDR2 SASEGT. With 8 bases removed from V and 0 bases from J, the gap between germline ends came to 14 bases. The CDR3 is CASLTGPISYNEQFF. The CDR3 region has the DNA TGTGCCAGCCTCACGGGGCCGATCTCCTACAATGAGCAGTTCTTC.

This clonotype has a count of ten or more. The chain carries TRBV7-8 and TRBJ2-7; 12 nucleotides match TRBD2. This CDR3 has 16 amino acids. Per germline, CDR1 SGHVS and CDR2 FQNEAQ. V dropped 5 bases and J dropped 0; count of bases not matched to a gene: 5. The DNA of the CDR3 is TGTGCCAGCAGCCCACTAGCGGGAGGCACCTCCTACGAGCAGTACTTC. Its protein is CASSPLAGGTSYEQYF.

This clonotype was seen a few times. The chain joins TRBV9 to TRBJ2-1; 7 bases match TRBD2. The CDR3 is 14 residues long. The V and J ends lost 3 bases and 7 bases, in that order; junction bases with no gene match: 7. Looked up from germline, CDR1 is SGDLS and CDR2 is YYNGEE. The CDR3 loop reads CASSAGLAANEQFF. The CDR3 DNA sequence: TGTGCCAGCAGCGCAGGGCTAGCGGCGAATGAGCAGTTCTTC. Based on the CDR3 plus reference TRBV9 and TRBJ2-1, the full variable domain is DSGVTQTPKHLITATGQRVTLRCSPRSGDLSVYWYQQSLDQGLQFLIQYYNGEERAKGNILERFSAQQFPDLHSELNLSSLELGDSALYFCASSAGLAANEQFFGPGTRLTVL.

This clonotype appeared many times. The CDR3 reads CASSLGLLMNTEAFF. The DNA of the CDR3 is TGTGCCAGCAGTTTAGGACTTCTCATGAACACTGAAGCTTTCTTT. The chain uses TRBV12-3 or TRBV12-4 and TRBJ1-1; D call uncertain. CDR3 length equals 15 residues. Trimming pared 1 base from V and 0 bases from J, leaving 9 bases between.

This clonotype has a count of ten or more. The CDR3 spells CASSIYASGNQPQHF. Here the CDR3 DNA reads TGTGCCAGTAGTATATACGCATCGGGCAATCAGCCCCAGCATTTT. The chain carries TRBV19 and TRBJ1-5, with D hard to call. This CDR3 is 15 amino acids long. The V end was cut by 2 bases, the J end by 2 bases, with 10 bases between. Per the germline V gene, CDR1 is LNHDA and CDR2 is SQIVND (reference sequence).

This clonotype was picked up many times. This rearrangement joins TRBV29-1 to TRBJ1-5; D unresolved. The V end lost 6 bases, the J end lost 0 bases, and 9 bases lay between the germline ends. CDR3 length: 13 amino acids. Per germline, CDR1 SQVTM and CDR2 ANQGSEA. The CDR3 sequence: CSVAENSNQPQHF. In DNA, the CDR3 is TGCAGCGTCGCAGAGAATAGCAATCAGCCCCAGCATTTT.

The chain joins TRBV27 to TRBJ2-7, with 11 bases identical to TRBD2. V was clipped by 6 bases and J by 6 bases; unmatched bases: 13. This CDR3 region has 16 residues. CDR1 is MNHEY and CDR2 is SMNVEV in the germline V gene (reference sequence). The CDR3 bases are TGTGCCAGCAGCCCTGGCACTAGCGGGAGCTATAGCGAGCAGTACTTC. Amino acids: CASSPGTSGSYSEQYF.

Ten or more counts support this clonotype. The CDR3, as DNA: TGTGCCAGCAGCTTAGCTAGCGGGAGCTGGAATGAGCAGTTCTTC. This encodes CASSLASGSWNEQFF. The chain uses TRBV7-2 and TRBJ2-1, with 9 positions matching TRBD2. This CDR3 region has 15 residues. Germline loops: CDR1 SGHTA, CDR2 FQGNSA. J was trimmed by 7 bases and V by 0 bases; bases with no gene match: 4.

The chain uses TRBV25-1 and TRBJ2-7, with TRBD2 as a possible D gene (5 bases). V dropped 3 bases and J dropped 5 bases, with 20 bases sitting between them. Germline V gene lookup returns CDR1 MGHDK and CDR2 SYGVNS. The CDR3 sequence is 16 residues long. CDR3: CASSEDWGPPLDEQYF. Here the CDR3 DNA reads TGTGCCAGCAGTGAGGACTGGGGTCCCCCCCTTGACGAGCAGTACTTC.

Regarding this clonotype: With a much larger clone just one base away, this may be a read error. The V gene is TRBV20-1, the J gene TRBJ1-1; D possibly corresponds to TRBD1 (5 bases). Germline assignment: CDR1 DFQATT and CDR2 SNEGSKA (reference sequence). There are 12 residues in the CDR3. Here the CDR3 reads CSARQLNTETFF. The CDR3 DNA is TGCAGTGCGCGACAGTTGAACACTGAAACTTTCTTT.

This clonotype was recorded many times. The chain couples TRBV2 to TRBJ2-3, with D possibly being TRBD2 (5 bases). The V end was cut by 6 bases, the J end by 2 bases, with 12 bases between. Germline CDR1 SNHLY, CDR2 FYNNEI. This CDR3 has 14 amino acids. CDR3 sequence (DNA): TGTGCCAGCAGCCCAGACTACTACACAGATACGCAGTATTTT. Protein: CASSPDYYTDTQYF.

Many counts were recorded for this clonotype. The genes are TRBV11-2 and TRBJ1-1, with D tentatively TRBD1 (5 bases). The CDR3 covers 14 residues. Trimming took off 5 bases at V and 5 bases at J, with 15 bases between the two ends. The germline V gene encodes CDR1 SGHAT and CDR2 FQNNGV. The CDR3 spells CASSDVGRVTEAFF. CDR3 coding DNA: TGTGCCAGCAGCGACGTCGGCAGGGTGACTGAAGCTTTCTTT.

The CDR3 spells CASSTGTSTAGYTF. The CDR3 DNA follows: TGTGCCAGCAGTACAGGGACATCTACGGCTGGCTACACCTTC. The chain couples TRBV27 to TRBJ1-2; D may be TRBD1 (6 bases). In germline, CDR1 is MNHEY, CDR2 SMNVEV (reference sequence). This CDR3 region has 14 residues. V lost 5 bases and J 7 bases, leaving 17 bases between the germline ends.

This clonotype was seen repeatedly, ten times or more. The chain uses TRBV24-1 and TRBJ1-5; no clear D gene. The CDR3 extends over 13 amino acids. CDR1 and CDR2 from the germline V gene are KGHDR and SFDVKD. V gave up 7 bases and J gave up 4 bases, with 10 bases separating them. The CDR3 DNA follows: TGTGCCACCAGCAGGAGCTGGAATCAGCCCCAGCATTTT. Encoded protein: CATSRSWNQPQHF.

A remark on this clonotype: It may be a read error: a sequence one base away is much more abundant. This sequence joins TRBV24-1 and TRBJ2-7; no firm D call. Germline assignment: CDR1 KGHDR and CDR2 SFDVKD. The CDR3 runs 13 residues. This chain's CDR3 is CTTSDSSTYEQYF. The CDR3 DNA is TGTACCACCAGTGATTCTAGTACCTACGAGCAGTACTTC.

This clonotype showed up many times. This sequence joins TRBV13 and TRBJ2-3; TRBD2 aligns across 13 bases. Germline V CDR1 and CDR2: PRHDT, FYEKMQ (reference sequence). V was pared by 4 bases and J by 2 bases, with 6 bases of the junction left unmatched. The CDR3 contains 17 residues. This CDR3 is CASSSTGTSGNTDTQYF. In nucleotides, the CDR3 is TGTGCCAGCAGCTCCACTGGGACTAGCGGGAACACAGATACGCAGTATTTT.

This clonotype was observed at least ten times. The chain uses TRBV7-3 and TRBJ2-5; D call uncertain. Germline loops: CDR1 SGHTA, CDR2 FQGTGA. The CDR3 is 13 residues long. The ends were cut back, 5 bases at V and 0 bases at J, with 7 bases in the middle. The CDR3 reads CASSPVYQETQYF. The CDR3 coding sequence is TGTGCCAGCAGCCCTGTATACCAAGAGACCCAGTACTTC.

This clonotype was counted ten times or more. V and J are TRBV12-3 or TRBV12-4 and TRBJ2-3; 9 bases fit TRBD1. V was pared by 2 bases and J by 2 bases, with 8 bases of the junction left unmatched. CDR3 length: 17 amino acids. The CDR3 protein is CASSLTRDRGNTDTQYF. The CDR3 coding sequence is TGTGCCAGCAGTTTAACCCGAGACAGGGGGAACACAGATACGCAGTATTTT.

The sample holds many counts of this clonotype. The chain employs TRBV5-6 and TRBJ1-2; D unclear. CDR3 size: 12 residues. Germline-derived CDR1 and CDR2 are SGHDT and YYEEEE. V lost 7 bases and J lost 2, with 9 bases in between. Here the CDR3 reads CASGGGNYGYTF. CDR3 DNA sequence: TGTGCCAGCGGAGGCGGAAACTATGGCTACACCTTC.

In its sample, this clonotype was seen many times. The J gene is TRBJ1-1, the V gene TRBV9; D unresolved. From germline, CDR1 is SGDLS and CDR2 YYNGEE. There are 14 residues in the CDR3. The V and J ends lost 3 bases and 2 bases respectively, with 11 bases between them. The CDR3, as DNA: TGTGCCAGCAGCGATTACGGGTACAACACTGAAGCTTTCTTT. Protein product: CASSDYGYNTEAFF. The full variable domain, with the rest looked up from reference TRBV9 and TRBJ1-1, is DSGVTQTPKHLITATGQRVTLRCSPRSGDLSVYWYQQSLDQGLQFLIQYYNGEERAKGNILERFSAQQFPDLHSELNLSSLELGDSALYFCASSDYGYNTEAFFGQGTRLTVV.

Ten or more counts support this clonotype. This chain connects TRBV9 to TRBJ2-5; D gene unclear. The germline V gene has CDR1 SGDLS and CDR2 YYNGEE. This CDR3 comprises 13 residues. Between the trimmed V and J ends, which lost 0 bases and 5 bases, there was a span of 8 bases. The DNA of the CDR3 is TGTGCCAGCAGCGTAGGGACCCACGAGACCCAGTACTTC. Amino acids: CASSVGTHETQYF.

This clonotype was counted at least ten times. The CDR3 DNA is TGTGCCAGCAGTTTATATATTGGGGGACTAGTCCCCTACGAGCAGTACTTC. It encodes CASSLYIGGLVPYEQYF. The chain has TRBV28 and TRBJ2-7; 8 bases align to TRBD2. The CDR3 extends over 17 amino acids. The J segment lost 2 bases and the V segment lost 1 base, leaving 10 bases of the junction unmatched. From germline, CDR1 is MDHEN and CDR2 SYDVKM. Full variable domain (rest looked up from reference TRBV28 and TRBJ2-7): DVKVTQSSRYLVKRTGEKVFLECVQDMDHENMFWYRQDPGLGLRLIYFSYDVKMKEKGDIPEGYSVSREKKERFSLILESASTNQTSMYLCASSLYIGGLVPYEQYFGPGTRLTVT.

This rearrangement joins TRBV28 to TRBJ1-5; D not certain. This CDR3 is built from 14 residues. V was trimmed by 5 bases and J by 0 bases, leaving 8 bases between them. Germline V CDR1 and CDR2: MDHEN, SYDVKM. CDR3 sequence (DNA): TGTGCCAGCAGTCGTCTTGATAGCAATCAGCCCCAGCATTTT. Amino acid sequence: CASSRLDSNQPQHF.

This clonotype came up many times. The V call is TRBV19, the J call TRBJ2-5; TRBD1 is a possible D gene (6 bases). Per the germline V gene, CDR1 is LNHDA and CDR2 is SQIVND (reference sequence). This CDR3 spans 16 amino acids. V was shortened by 3 bases and J by 1 base, with 15 bases between the two germline ends. CDR3 amino acids: CASSMVMGALQETQYF. In DNA, the CDR3 is TGTGCCAGTAGTATGGTGATGGGGGCCCTCCAAGAGACCCAGTACTTC.